A single sample is the source of the 26 T cell receptor beta chains below, sequenced in a study of cytomegalovirus exposure and HLA in healthy donors. Primers for the PCR totalled 60 Vbeta and 13 Jbeta. Sequenced by immunoSEQ multiplex PCR; TCRdb stores in-frame clones only, minus some. The sample has roughly 150,000 clones, around 80% seen once. Sequenced input: PBMCs. The receptors here all came from a man under 40 in good health and CMV-seropositive.

The chain recombines TRBV6-1 with TRBJ1-1; TRBD1 matches at 10 bases. V lost 7 bases and J lost 4; bases outside the gene matches: 6. The CDR3 has 14 residues. Germline CDR1 is MNHNS and CDR2 is SASEGT. CDR3 bases: TGTGCCAGCAAGGACAGGGGGTTGGTCACTGAAGCTTTCTTT. It codes for CASKDRGLVTEAFF.

Remarks on this clone: In the same sample, other DNA sequences code for this CDR3. V and J are TRBV6-4 and TRBJ1-1; D unresolved. CDR1 is MRHNA, CDR2 SNTAGT, per germline. Trimming shortened V by 6 bases and J by 4 bases, and 18 bases separated the two germline ends. The CDR3 runs to 15 residues. CDR3 bases: TGTGCCAGCAGCGACACGCGGGTAGGTGGCACTGAAGCTTTCTTT. This gives the protein CASSDTRVGGTEAFF.

The V and J genes are TRBV2 and TRBJ2-1, with TRBD2 matching 11 bases. The CDR3 has 15 residues. J was trimmed by 3 bases and V by 7 bases; bases with no gene match: 5. Germline V gives CDR1 SNHLY, CDR2 FYNNEI. The CDR3 protein is CASKAGLAGYNEQFF. The CDR3 DNA follows: TGTGCCAGCAAAGCCGGACTAGCGGGCTACAATGAGCAGTTCTTC.

This rearrangement joins TRBV11-3 to TRBJ2-2; 8 bases match TRBD2. With 4 bases clipped from V and 4 bases from J, the junction kept 8 bases outside the gene matches. The CDR3 length is 16 residues. Germline V gene sequence: CDR1 SGHNT, CDR2 YENEEA. DNA for the CDR3: TGTGCCAGCAGCTCGTCGGGAGGGCGTAGCACCGGGGAGCTGTTTTTT. Translation: CASSSSGGRSTGELFF. Full variable domain (outside the CDR3, taken from reference TRBV11-3 and TRBJ2-2): EAGVVQSPRYKIIEKKQPVAFWCNPISGHNTLYWYLQNLGQGPELLIRYENEEAVDDSQLPKDRFSAERLKGVDSTLKIQPAELGDSAVYLCASSSSGGRSTGELFFGEGSRLTVL.

This clone appeared once. The V and J genes are TRBV9 and TRBJ1-4, with TRBD1 matching 7 bases. The CDR3 is 16 amino acids. The germline gives CDR1 SGDLS, CDR2 YYNGEE. V lost 3 bases, J lost 4 bases, and 9 bases stayed unmatched. In DNA, the CDR3 is TGTGCCAGCAGCGCGGGACAGCCTCGGGGTAATGAAAAACTGTTTTTT. Translating it yields CASSAGQPRGNEKLFF.

This clone was recorded only once. V gene TRBV7-8 combines with J gene TRBJ2-7; D not certain. The germline V gene encodes CDR1 SGHVS and CDR2 FQNEAQ. With 7 bases removed from V and 0 bases from J, the gap between germline ends came to 16 bases. The CDR3 spans 15 residues. The CDR3 is CASTLVPFSSYEQYF. The CDR3 DNA is TGTGCCAGCACTCTAGTCCCCTTTAGCTCCTACGAGCAGTACTTC.

This clone was observed a handful of times. This chain joins TRBV30 and TRBJ2-5, with TRBD1 matching 9 bases. There are 14 residues in the CDR3. Germline V gene data show CDR1 as GTSNPN and CDR2 as SVGIG (reference sequence). Trimming cost V 5 bases and J 2 bases; bases outside gene matches: 6. The CDR3 reads CAWGTGFGQETQYF. DNA of the CDR3: TGTGCCTGGGGGACAGGGTTTGGACAAGAGACCCAGTACTTC.

V usage is TRBV7-2 and J usage is TRBJ2-4, with D tentatively TRBD2 (5 bases). CDR3 length: 13 amino acids. V was clipped by 5 bases and J by 11 bases, with 16 bases between them. The germline CDR1 and CDR2 sequences are SGHTA and FQGNSA. DNA of the CDR3: TGTGCCAGCAGCCCGCTGGGAGATATGTTTCAGTACTTC. Amino acids: CASSPLGDMFQYF.

This rearrangement joins TRBV6-1 to TRBJ2-5; tentatively, D is TRBD2 (6 bases). The CDR3 sequence is 13 residues long. CDR1 and CDR2 from the germline V gene are MNHNS and SASEGT. Trimming cost V 6 bases and J 4 bases, with 12 bases left between them. The CDR3 nucleotides are TGTGCCAGCAGCCCGGGACTCTTAGAGACCCAGTACTTC. This encodes CASSPGLLETQYF.

Only a few counts were recorded for this clone. The chain is built from TRBV6-1 and TRBJ2-3; 9 bases agree with TRBD1. The CDR3 contains 16 residues. The V segment lost 4 bases and the J segment 3 bases; nucleotides outside the gene matches: 8. CDR1 MNHNS and CDR2 SASEGT come from the germline V gene. CDR3 residues: CASSVTPGQGTDTQYF. CDR3 nucleotide sequence: TGTGCCAGCAGTGTTACTCCGGGACAGGGAACAGATACGCAGTATTTT.

This rearrangement joins TRBV28 to TRBJ1-5; tentative D call: TRBD1 (5 bases). The CDR3 extends over 16 amino acids. Trimming removed 5 bases at V and 1 base at J, with 15 bases between. The germline V gene has CDR1 MDHEN and CDR2 SYDVKM. The CDR3 bases are TGTGCCAGCAGTCCCGGGGGGTGGAGGAGCAATCAGCCCCAGCATTTT. Translating it yields CASSPGGWRSNQPQHF.

The V gene is TRBV27, the J gene TRBJ1-2, with D unresolved. The germline V and J ends were trimmed by 2 bases and 4 bases, with 11 bases remaining between them. The CDR3 extends over 14 amino acids. Germline lookup yields CDR1 MNHEY and CDR2 SMNVEV (reference sequence). The CDR3 protein is CASSLRPGSYGYTF. DNA of the CDR3: TGTGCCAGCAGTTTACGTCCAGGCTCCTATGGCTACACCTTC.

The rearrangement links TRBV5-5 to TRBJ2-1, with 9 bases that match TRBD1. In germline, CDR1 is SGHKS, CDR2 YYEKEE (reference sequence). CDR3 size: 15 residues. V shed 1 base and J 8 bases; nucleotides not matched to a gene: 7. The CDR3 here is CASSLKGQGFHEQFF. The CDR3 DNA is TGTGCCAGCAGCTTGAAAGGACAGGGGTTCCATGAGCAGTTCTTC. Using reference TRBV5-5 and TRBJ2-1 for the parts outside the CDR3, the full variable domain is DAGVTQSPTHLIKTRGQQVTLRCSPISGHKSVSWYQQVLGQGPQFIFQYYEKEERGRGNFPDRFSARQFPNYSSELNVNALLLGDSALYLCASSLKGQGFHEQFFGPGTRLTVL.

The rearrangement joins TRBV7-9 to TRBJ2-7; perhaps TRBD1 as D (5 bases). The CDR3 is made up of 13 amino acids. Trimming removed 5 bases at V and 3 bases at J, with 11 bases between. Germline CDR1 and CDR2: SEHNR and FQNEAQ (reference sequence). Written as DNA, the CDR3 is TGTGCCAGCAGCCGACAGTCTTACTACGAGCAGTACTTC. It specifies CASSRQSYYEQYF.

The chain has TRBV7-2 and TRBJ2-5; D unresolved. The CDR3 is 14 residues long. Germline CDR1 SGHTA, CDR2 FQGNSA. V gave up 1 base and J gave up 2 bases, with 8 bases separating them. The CDR3 loop is CASSLGSQQETQYF. CDR3 DNA sequence: TGTGCCAGCAGCTTAGGTTCACAGCAAGAGACCCAGTACTTC.

J is TRBJ2-5 and V is TRBV6-5; no definite D call. V lost 7 bases to trimming and J lost 11 bases, with 20 bases between them. CDR1 and CDR2 (germline): MNHEY, SVGAGI. CDR3 size: 13 residues. CDR3 nucleotides: TGTGCCAGCACCTCCCGGTGGTCCTACGGGCAGTACTTC. Translating it yields CASTSRWSYGQYF.

The chain employs TRBV12-5 and TRBJ1-6; possibly TRBD1 for D (5 bases). CDR3 length equals 12 residues. CDR1 and CDR2 (germline): LGHNT, FRNRAP. Trimming removed 5 bases from V and 9 bases from J, with 8 bases in between. The CDR3 DNA follows: TGTGCTAGTGGTGCCGACAGTTCACCCCTCCACTTT. This sequence encodes CASGADSSPLHF.

The rearrangement links TRBV11-1 to TRBJ1-2; 9 bases match TRBD1. Germline CDR1 reads SGHAT; CDR2 reads FQDESV (reference sequence). This CDR3 has 12 residues. The CDR3 bases are TGTGTGTATGGGGACAGGGACTATGGCTACACCTTC. Translated, it gives CVYGDRDYGYTF.

This chain connects TRBV5-6 to TRBJ1-2; 7 bases match TRBD1. The J segment lost 5 bases and the V segment lost 4 bases, leaving 11 bases of the junction unmatched. The CDR3 contains 15 residues. Germline CDR1 SGHDT, CDR2 YYEEEE. The CDR3 coding sequence is TGTGCCAGCAGCGGCCCGGGACAGACCCTGTATGGCTACACCTTC. It codes for CASSGPGQTLYGYTF.

V gene TRBV30 combines with J gene TRBJ2-2; weak D call: TRBD1 (5 bases). This CDR3 is 15 amino acids long. Germline assignment: CDR1 GTSNPN and CDR2 SVGIG (reference sequence). Trimming took off 0 bases at V and 3 bases at J, with 11 bases between the two ends. The CDR3 sequence: CAWSVTATYTGELFF. In nucleotides, the CDR3 is TGTGCCTGGAGTGTGACAGCAACTTACACCGGGGAGCTGTTTTTT.

CDR3 residues: CASSDTGTGGYEQYF. The CDR3 region has the DNA TGTGCCAGCAGCGATACCGGGACAGGGGGCTACGAGCAGTACTTC. The rearrangement joins TRBV2 to TRBJ2-7, with 11 bases fitting TRBD1. Germline assignment: CDR1 SNHLY and CDR2 FYNNEI. The CDR3 runs 15 residues. V gave up 6 bases and J gave up 3 bases; unmatched junction bases: 7.

The CDR3 loop is CASRPPREGPYEQYF. The CDR3 DNA sequence: TGTGCCAGCAGACCTCCCAGGGAGGGCCCCTACGAGCAGTACTTC. This chain uses TRBV28 with TRBJ2-7, with TRBD2 matching 7 bases. Germline CDR1 reads MDHEN; CDR2 reads SYDVKM. CDR3 length equals 15 residues. The junction had 10 bases not matched to a gene; V was cut back by 6 bases and J by 2 bases.

This clone was counted a single time. The rearrangement links TRBV9 to TRBJ1-4; 9 nucleotides line up with TRBD1. V lost 2 bases to trimming and J lost 5 bases; unmatched junction nucleotides: 1. Germline V gene sequence: CDR1 SGDLS, CDR2 YYNGEE. The CDR3 contains 14 residues. The CDR3 loop is CASSVTGGNEKLFF. DNA of the CDR3: TGTGCCAGCAGCGTCACAGGGGGCAATGAAAAACTGTTTTTT. The full variable domain, with the rest looked up from reference TRBV9 and TRBJ1-4, is DSGVTQTPKHLITATGQRVTLRCSPRSGDLSVYWYQQSLDQGLQFLIQYYNGEERAKGNILERFSAQQFPDLHSELNLSSLELGDSALYFCASSVTGGNEKLFFGSGTQLSVL.

The V gene is TRBV5-1, the J gene TRBJ1-2; the match to TRBD1 covers 8 bases. CDR3 length: 13 amino acids. Germline CDR1 reads SGHRS; CDR2 reads YFSETQ. V lost 3 bases, J lost 8 bases, and 6 bases stayed unmatched. In nucleotides, the CDR3 is TGCGCCAGCAGCTACGACAGGGGAAGAGGCTACACCTTC. Its protein is CASSYDRGRGYTF. The whole variable domain, remainder taken from reference TRBV5-1 and TRBJ1-2, is KAGVTQTPRYLIKTRGQQVTLSCSPISGHRSVSWYQQTPGQGLQFLFEYFSETQRNKGNFPGRFSGRQFSNSRSEMNVSTLELGDSALYLCASSYDRGRGYTFGSGTRLTVV.

CDR3 DNA: TGTGCCAGTAGTATTATGGCAAGGACTAGCGTGGGGGAGCTGTTTTTT. It is translated as CASSIMARTSVGELFF. V is TRBV19 and J is TRBJ2-2; 9 nucleotides line up with TRBD2. Germline CDR1 reads LNHDA; CDR2 reads SQIVND (reference sequence). Trimming at V came to 3 bases and at J to 8 bases, leaving 10 bases not matched to a gene. The CDR3 loop spans 16 amino acids.

V is TRBV4-1 and J is TRBJ1-1; D is unresolved. This CDR3 has 14 amino acids. Germline assignment: CDR1 MGHRA and CDR2 YSYEKL. V was pared by 6 bases and J by 7 bases, with 18 bases between. CDR3 DNA sequence: TGCGCCAGCAGTTATTGGACGGGAACGTATGAAGCTTTCTTT. Translation: CASSYWTGTYEAFF.